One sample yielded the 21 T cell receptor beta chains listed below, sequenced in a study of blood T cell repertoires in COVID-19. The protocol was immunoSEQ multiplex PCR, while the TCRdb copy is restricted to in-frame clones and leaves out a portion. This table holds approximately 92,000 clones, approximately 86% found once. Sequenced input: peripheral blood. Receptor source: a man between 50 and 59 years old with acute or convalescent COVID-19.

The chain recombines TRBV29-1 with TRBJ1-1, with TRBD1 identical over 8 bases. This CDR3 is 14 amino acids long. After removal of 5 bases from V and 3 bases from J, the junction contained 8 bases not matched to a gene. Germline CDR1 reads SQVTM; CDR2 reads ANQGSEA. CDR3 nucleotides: TGCAGCGTTATGCAGGGGGCACGGGACACTGAAGCTTTCTTT. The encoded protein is CSVMQGARDTEAFF.

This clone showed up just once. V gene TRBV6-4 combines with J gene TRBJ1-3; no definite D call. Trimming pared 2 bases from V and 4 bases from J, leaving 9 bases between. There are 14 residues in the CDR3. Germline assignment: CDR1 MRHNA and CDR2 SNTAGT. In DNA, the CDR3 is TGTGCCAGCAGTGACGCGGCGGGGGGAAACACCATATATTTT. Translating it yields CASSDAAGGNTIYF.

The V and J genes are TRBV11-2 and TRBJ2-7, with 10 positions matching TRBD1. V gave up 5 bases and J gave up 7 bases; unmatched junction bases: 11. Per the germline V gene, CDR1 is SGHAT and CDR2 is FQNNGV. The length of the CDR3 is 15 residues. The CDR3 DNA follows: TGTGCCAGCAGCGTCTCCGGGACAGGGGCGGGGGAGCAGTACTTC. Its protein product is CASSVSGTGAGEQYF.

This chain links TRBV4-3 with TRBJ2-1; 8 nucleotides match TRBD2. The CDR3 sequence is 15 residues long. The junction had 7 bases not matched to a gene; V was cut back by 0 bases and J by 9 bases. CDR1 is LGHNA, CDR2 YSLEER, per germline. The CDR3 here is CASSQESGGLSEQFF. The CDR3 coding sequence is TGCGCCAGCAGCCAAGAAAGCGGGGGTTTGTCTGAGCAGTTCTTC.

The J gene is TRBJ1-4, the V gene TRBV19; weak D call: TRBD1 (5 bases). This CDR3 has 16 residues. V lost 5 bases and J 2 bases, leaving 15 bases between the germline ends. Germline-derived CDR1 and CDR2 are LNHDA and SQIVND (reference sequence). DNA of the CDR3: TGTGCCAGTAGTGTACCAGGGTTTTCGACTAATGAAAAACTGTTTTTT. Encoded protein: CASSVPGFSTNEKLFF.

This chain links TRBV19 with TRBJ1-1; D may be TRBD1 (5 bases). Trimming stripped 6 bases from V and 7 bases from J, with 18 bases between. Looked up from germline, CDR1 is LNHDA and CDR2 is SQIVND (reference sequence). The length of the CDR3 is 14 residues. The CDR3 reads CASREGLGLYEAFF. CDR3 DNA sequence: TGTGCCAGTAGGGAGGGGTTGGGGTTATATGAAGCTTTCTTT.

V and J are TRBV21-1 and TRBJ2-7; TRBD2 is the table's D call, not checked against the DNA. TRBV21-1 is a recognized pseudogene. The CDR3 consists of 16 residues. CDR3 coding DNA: TGTGCCAGCAGCACGGGGGGTGCGGGGGGAACCTACGAGCAGTACTTC. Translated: CASSTGGAGGTYEQYF.

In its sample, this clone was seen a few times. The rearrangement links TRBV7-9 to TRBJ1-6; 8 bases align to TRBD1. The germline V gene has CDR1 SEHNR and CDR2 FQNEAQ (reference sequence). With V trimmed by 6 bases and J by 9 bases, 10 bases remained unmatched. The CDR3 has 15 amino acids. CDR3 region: CASRPGDRGFSPLHF. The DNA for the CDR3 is TGTGCCAGCAGACCAGGCGACAGGGGATTTTCACCCCTCCACTTT. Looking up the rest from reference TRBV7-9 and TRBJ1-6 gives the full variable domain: DTGVSQNPRHKITKRGQNVTFRCDPISEHNRLYWYRQTLGQGPEFLTYFQNEAQLEKSRLLSDRFSAERPKGSFSTLEIQRTEQGDSAMYLCASRPGDRGFSPLHFGNGTRLTVT.

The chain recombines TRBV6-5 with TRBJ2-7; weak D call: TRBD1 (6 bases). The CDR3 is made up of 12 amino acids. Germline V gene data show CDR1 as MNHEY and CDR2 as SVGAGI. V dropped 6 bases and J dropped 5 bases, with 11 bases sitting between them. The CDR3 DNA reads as TGTGCCAGCAGGTCAACAGGGCACGAGCAGTACTTC. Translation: CASRSTGHEQYF.

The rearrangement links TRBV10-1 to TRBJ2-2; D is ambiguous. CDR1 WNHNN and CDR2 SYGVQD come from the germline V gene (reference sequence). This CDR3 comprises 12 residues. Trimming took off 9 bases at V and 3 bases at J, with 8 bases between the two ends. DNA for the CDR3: TGCGCCAGGAGTTTCGACACCGGGGAGCTGTTTTTT. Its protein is CARSFDTGELFF.

DNA for the CDR3: TGTGCCAGCGTTAATGGACAGGCCACGGGGGCCAACGTCCTGACTTTC. It codes for CASVNGQATGANVLTF. The chain couples TRBV2 to TRBJ2-6, with 7 bases fitting TRBD1. V was pared by 8 bases and J by 4 bases, with 11 bases of the junction left unmatched. This CDR3 is 16 amino acids long. Germline V gene data show CDR1 as SNHLY and CDR2 as FYNNEI.

CDR3 region: CASSLGQGASNEKLFF. The CDR3 coding sequence is TGTGCCAGCAGCTTAGGACAGGGGGCCTCTAATGAAAAACTGTTTTTT. The V gene is TRBV7-8, the J gene TRBJ1-4, with 10 bases aligning to TRBD1. The CDR3 contains 16 residues. With 1 base clipped from V and 3 bases from J, the junction kept 2 bases outside the gene matches. Germline loops: CDR1 SGHVS, CDR2 FQNEAQ.

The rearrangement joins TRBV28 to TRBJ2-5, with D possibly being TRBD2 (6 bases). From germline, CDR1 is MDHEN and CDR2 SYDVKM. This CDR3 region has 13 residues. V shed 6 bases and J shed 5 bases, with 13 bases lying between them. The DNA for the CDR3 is TGTGCCAGCAGACTAGCTACCCCGGAGACCCAGTACTTC. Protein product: CASRLATPETQYF.

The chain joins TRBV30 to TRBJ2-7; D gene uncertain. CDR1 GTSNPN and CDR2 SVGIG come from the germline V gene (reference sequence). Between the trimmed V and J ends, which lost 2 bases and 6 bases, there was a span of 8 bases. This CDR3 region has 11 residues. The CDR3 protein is CAWSFMAEQYF. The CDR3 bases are TGTGCCTGGAGTTTTATGGCCGAGCAGTACTTC.

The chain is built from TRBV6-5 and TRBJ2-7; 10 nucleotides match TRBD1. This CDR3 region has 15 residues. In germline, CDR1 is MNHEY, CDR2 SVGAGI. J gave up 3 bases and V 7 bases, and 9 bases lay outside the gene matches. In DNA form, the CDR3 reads TGTGCCAGCACAAGAGACGGGACAGGGGTCTACGAGCAGTACTTC. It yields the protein CASTRDGTGVYEQYF.

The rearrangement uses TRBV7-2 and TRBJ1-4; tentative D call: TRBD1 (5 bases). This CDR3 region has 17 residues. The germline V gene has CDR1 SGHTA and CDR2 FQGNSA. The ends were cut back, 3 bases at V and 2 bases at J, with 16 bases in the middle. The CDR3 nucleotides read TGTGCCAGCAGCTTCTCACGGGGGGGGTTGACTAATGAAAAACTGTTTTTT. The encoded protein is CASSFSRGGLTNEKLFF. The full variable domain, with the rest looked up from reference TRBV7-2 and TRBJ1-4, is GAGVSQSPSNKVTEKGKDVELRCDPISGHTALYWYRQSLGQGLEFLIYFQGNSAPDKSGLPSDRFSAERTGGSVSTLTIQRTQQEDSAVYLCASSFSRGGLTNEKLFFGSGTQLSVL.

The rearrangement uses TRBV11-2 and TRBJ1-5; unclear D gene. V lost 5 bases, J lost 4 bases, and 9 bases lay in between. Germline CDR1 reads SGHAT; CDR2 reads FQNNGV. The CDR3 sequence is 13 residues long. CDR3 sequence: CASSRTGNQPQHF. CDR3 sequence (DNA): TGTGCCAGCAGCCGCACGGGAAATCAGCCCCAGCATTTT. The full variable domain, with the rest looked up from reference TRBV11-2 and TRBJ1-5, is EAGVAQSPRYKIIEKRQSVAFWCNPISGHATLYWYQQILGQGPKLLIQFQNNGVVDDSQLPKDRFSAERLKGVDSTLKIQPAKLEDSAVYLCASSRTGNQPQHFGDGTRLSIL.

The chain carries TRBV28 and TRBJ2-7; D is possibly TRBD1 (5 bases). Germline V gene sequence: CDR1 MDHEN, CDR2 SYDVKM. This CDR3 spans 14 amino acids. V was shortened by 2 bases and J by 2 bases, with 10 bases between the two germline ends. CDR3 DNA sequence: TGTGCCAGCAGTTTAGGGGCCAGAGCCTACGAGCAGTACTTC. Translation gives CASSLGARAYEQYF.

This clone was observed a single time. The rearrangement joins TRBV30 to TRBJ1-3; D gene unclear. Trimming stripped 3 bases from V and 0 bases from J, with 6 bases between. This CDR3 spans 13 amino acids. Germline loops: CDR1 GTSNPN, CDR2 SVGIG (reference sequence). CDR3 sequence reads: CAWSSGSGNTIYF. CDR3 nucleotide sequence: TGTGCCTGGAGCAGTGGCTCTGGAAACACCATATATTTT.

In DNA form, the CDR3 reads TGTGCCAGCAGGGGGACAGGGAGCACAGATACGCAGTATTTT. Its translation is CASRGTGSTDTQYF. The V and J genes are TRBV7-9 and TRBJ2-3, with TRBD1 matching 9 bases. CDR3 length: 14 amino acids. Trimming at V came to 6 bases and at J to 0 bases, leaving 1 base not matched to a gene. Per the germline V gene, CDR1 is SEHNR and CDR2 is FQNEAQ (reference sequence).

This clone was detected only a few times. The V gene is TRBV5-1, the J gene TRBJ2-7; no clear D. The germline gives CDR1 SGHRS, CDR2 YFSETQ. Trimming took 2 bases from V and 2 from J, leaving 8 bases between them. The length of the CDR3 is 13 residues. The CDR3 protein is CASSFTHTYEQYF. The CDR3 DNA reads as TGCGCCAGCAGCTTTACACATACCTACGAGCAGTACTTC.